These 19 T cell receptor beta chains were sequenced from one sample in a study of blood T cell repertoires in COVID-19. Sequenced by immunoSEQ multiplex PCR; TCRdb stores in-frame clones only, minus some. The repertoire holds about 97,000 clones, with roughly 87% as singletons. The sequenced material came from peripheral blood. The source is a man in his fifties or sixties with active COVID-19.

This chain connects TRBV5-1 to TRBJ2-1, with TRBD2 identical over 16 bases. In germline, CDR1 is SGHRS, CDR2 YFSETQ. This CDR3 region has 17 residues. The J segment lost 6 bases and the V segment lost 5 bases, leaving 8 bases of the junction unmatched. In nucleotides, the CDR3 is TGCGCCAGCAGTTCCGGGACTAGCGGGGGGGGCCGCAATGAGCAGTTCTTC. Translated, it gives CASSSGTSGGGRNEQFF.

This chain joins TRBV5-1 and TRBJ2-5, with TRBD2 matching over 7 bases. Losses at the gene ends were 0 bases for V and 5 bases for J; bases not matched to a gene: 13. The CDR3 has 17 amino acids. Looked up from germline, CDR1 is SGHRS and CDR2 is YFSETQ. The CDR3 region has the DNA TGCGCCAGCAGCTTGGTAGGGGACTACTCTTTAGGGGAGACCCAGTACTTC. Residues: CASSLVGDYSLGETQYF.

This clone was detected only a few times. This chain connects TRBV14 to TRBJ1-2, with a weak D call TRBD1 (6 bases). The CDR3 runs to 15 residues. The germline CDR1 and CDR2 sequences are SGHDN and FVKESK. With 4 bases removed from V and 4 bases from J, the gap between germline ends came to 16 bases. CDR3 nucleotide sequence: TGTGCCAGCAGCCCCTTTGAGGGGGTGGGCTATGGCTACACCTTC. Encoded protein: CASSPFEGVGYGYTF.

The chain has TRBV5-6 and TRBJ2-7, with no clear D. Trimming removed 1 base from V and 6 bases from J, with 5 bases in between. The CDR3 sequence is 11 residues long. Per the germline V gene, CDR1 is SGHDT and CDR2 is YYEEEE. For the CDR3, the DNA is TGTGCCAGCAGCTTGATTCGCGAGCAGTACTTC. Its translation is CASSLIREQYF.

The V call is TRBV9, the J call TRBJ1-1; 9 bases are a match to TRBD1. Germline trimming cut 4 bases from V and 1 base from J; bases unmatched to any gene: 20. The V gene's germline CDR1 is SGDLS and CDR2 YYNGEE. The CDR3 runs to 20 residues. The CDR3 coding sequence is TGTGCCAGCAGCCCCCACAAGGGGCCGGGACAGGGCTCCCCGAACACTGAAGCTTTCTTT. Translated, it gives CASSPHKGPGQGSPNTEAFF.

This chain connects TRBV11-2 to TRBJ2-2; D not certain. The CDR3 contains 13 residues. CDR1 SGHAT and CDR2 FQNNGV come from the germline V gene. V dropped 2 bases and J dropped 4 bases, with 5 bases sitting between them. The chain's CDR3 is CASSLKLTGELFF. In nucleotides, the CDR3 is TGTGCCAGCAGCTTAAAGCTCACCGGGGAGCTGTTTTTT.

J is TRBJ1-2 and V is TRBV18; D is possibly TRBD1 (5 bases). From germline, CDR1 is KGHSH and CDR2 LQKENI. Trimming left V 3 bases short and J 4 bases short, with 21 bases between. CDR3 length: 17 amino acids. The CDR3 region is CASSPVKGIRLGYGYTF. The CDR3 DNA reads TGTGCCAGCTCACCGGTGAAGGGGATTCGACTGGGCTATGGCTACACCTTC. Complete variable domain (other parts from reference TRBV18 and TRBJ1-2): NAGVMQNPRHLVRRRGQEARLRCSPMKGHSHVYWYRQLPEEGLKFMVYLQKENIIDESGMPKERFSAEFPKEGPSILRIQQVVRGDSAAYFCASSPVKGIRLGYGYTFGSGTRLTVV.

The CDR3 bases are TGTGCCAGCTCAAGGGTCCCGACTTCGGGACAGGGACCATCCCAACTAGGTGAAAAACTGTTTTTT. Encoded protein: CASSRVPTSGQGPSQLGEKLFF. The J gene is TRBJ1-4, the V gene TRBV18, with 9 bases matching TRBD1. The CDR3 is made up of 22 amino acids. V shed 5 bases and J 7 bases; nucleotides not matched to a gene: 29. CDR1 and CDR2 (germline): KGHSH, LQKENI.

This clone was seen a few times. J is TRBJ1-1 and V is TRBV3-1 (or the pseudogene TRBV3-2); the D gene is possibly TRBD1 (6 bases). The CDR3 extends over 12 amino acids. The germline V gene encodes CDR1 LGHDT and CDR2 YNNKEL (reference sequence). V shed 5 bases and J shed 6 bases, with 10 bases lying between them. The CDR3 region is CASSFRQAEAFF. The CDR3 DNA is TGTGCCAGCAGCTTCCGACAGGCTGAAGCTTTCTTT.

Concerning this clone: A read error may produce the germline difference seen at one junction end. The J gene is TRBJ2-4, the V gene TRBV6-5, with D possibly being TRBD1 (7 bases). This CDR3 comprises 13 residues. Germline CDR1 MNHEY, CDR2 SVGAGI. CDR3 amino acids: CASSYSSGGTENF. CDR3 DNA: TGTGCCAGCAGTTACTCGAGTGGCGGGACAGAAAACTTC.

The chain links TRBV30 to TRBJ1-1; D remains unclear. V shed 6 bases and J shed 3 bases, with 11 bases lying between them. The CDR3 is 12 amino acids. Germline CDR1 reads GTSNPN; CDR2 reads SVGIG (reference sequence). Here the CDR3 reads CACRGSDTEAFF. The CDR3 nucleotides are TGTGCCTGTCGGGGTAGCGACACTGAAGCTTTCTTT.

This clone showed up just a few times. J is TRBJ2-2 and V is TRBV7-9; tentative D call: TRBD2 (5 bases). Germline CDR1 is SEHNR and CDR2 is FQNEAQ (reference sequence). V was shortened by 4 bases and J by 3 bases, with 15 bases between the two germline ends. This CDR3 has 16 residues. CDR3 residues: CASSSLSGTYTGELFF. CDR3 bases: TGTGCCAGCAGCTCCCTAAGCGGAACTTACACCGGGGAGCTGTTTTTT. Drawing the rest from reference TRBV7-9 and TRBJ2-2, the complete variable domain is DTGVSQNPRHKITKRGQNVTFRCDPISEHNRLYWYRQTLGQGPEFLTYFQNEAQLEKSRLLSDRFSAERPKGSFSTLEIQRTEQGDSAMYLCASSSLSGTYTGELFFGEGSRLTVL.

Regarding this clone: The same CDR3 is also encoded by other DNA sequences in this sample. V and J are TRBV5-1 and TRBJ1-4; no reliable D call. Germline V gives CDR1 SGHRS, CDR2 YFSETQ. Deletions cut 2 bases from V and 8 bases from J, with 10 bases between. CDR3 length: 13 amino acids. Written as DNA, the CDR3 is TGCGCCAGCAGCTTAGGTCGGGGAGAAAAACTGTTTTTT. This codes for CASSLGRGEKLFF. The full variable domain, with the rest looked up from reference TRBV5-1 and TRBJ1-4, is KAGVTQTPRYLIKTRGQQVTLSCSPISGHRSVSWYQQTPGQGLQFLFEYFSETQRNKGNFPGRFSGRQFSNSRSEMNVSTLELGDSALYLCASSLGRGEKLFFGSGTQLSVL.

This chain uses TRBV2 with TRBJ1-5; no clear D gene. CDR3 length: 14 residues. The V end lost 4 bases, the J end lost 3 bases, and 10 bases lay between the germline ends. The germline V gene encodes CDR1 SNHLY and CDR2 FYNNEI. The CDR3 protein is CASSGGIVNQPQHF. The CDR3, as DNA: TGTGCCAGCAGTGGAGGGATTGTCAATCAGCCCCAGCATTTT.

This sequence joins TRBV5-5 and TRBJ2-3; TRBD2 might be the D (5 bases). The CDR3 consists of 15 residues. Germline loops: CDR1 SGHKS, CDR2 YYEKEE (reference sequence). The germline V and J ends were trimmed by 4 bases and 4 bases, with 16 bases remaining between them. The CDR3 protein is CASSPREVVADTQYF. The DNA for the CDR3 is TGTGCCAGCAGCCCTCGGGAAGTCGTAGCAGATACGCAGTATTTT.

The chain joins TRBV3-1 (or the pseudogene TRBV3-2) to TRBJ2-4; no definite D call. The V gene's germline CDR1 is LGHDT and CDR2 YNNKEL (reference sequence). This CDR3 comprises 16 residues. V dropped 3 bases and J dropped 0 bases, with 12 bases sitting between them. DNA of the CDR3: TGTGCCAGCAGCCAGGGCCTTCTTCTAGCCAAAAACATTCAGTACTTC. This gives the protein CASSQGLLLAKNIQYF.

In DNA, the CDR3 is TGTGCCAGCAGCTTCAGGGTCGGGAACACTGAAGCTTTCTTT. As protein: CASSFRVGNTEAFF. This rearrangement joins TRBV7-9 to TRBJ1-1; possible D gene TRBD1, 5 bases. Per germline, CDR1 SEHNR and CDR2 FQNEAQ (reference sequence). This CDR3 contains 14 residues. V was pared by 3 bases and J by 1 base, with 9 bases between.

The chain uses TRBV9 and TRBJ2-5; the D gene is possibly TRBD1 (6 bases). Germline V lookup: CDR1 SGDLS, CDR2 YYNGEE. Trimming stripped 3 bases from V and 4 bases from J, with 19 bases between. The CDR3 covers 16 residues. The CDR3 sequence: CASSAGRGEARETQYF. The CDR3 DNA reads as TGTGCCAGCAGCGCCGGCAGGGGAGAAGCTCGAGAGACCCAGTACTTC.

The chain recombines TRBV9 with TRBJ1-1, with D unclear. This CDR3 is 14 amino acids long. V lost 3 bases and J lost 7, with 16 bases in between. CDR1 is SGDLS and CDR2 is YYNGEE in the germline V gene. CDR3 in amino acids: CASSEEGMNSEAFF. CDR3 sequence (DNA): TGTGCCAGCAGCGAGGAGGGAATGAATAGTGAAGCTTTCTTT.